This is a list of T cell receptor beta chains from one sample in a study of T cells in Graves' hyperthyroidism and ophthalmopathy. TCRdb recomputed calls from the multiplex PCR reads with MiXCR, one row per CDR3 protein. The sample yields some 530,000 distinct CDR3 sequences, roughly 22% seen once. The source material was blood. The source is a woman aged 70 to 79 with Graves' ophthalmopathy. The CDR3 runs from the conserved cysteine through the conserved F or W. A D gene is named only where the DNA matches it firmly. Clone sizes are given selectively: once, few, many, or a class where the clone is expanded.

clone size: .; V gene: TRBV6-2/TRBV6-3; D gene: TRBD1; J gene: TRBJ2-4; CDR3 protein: CASSFGTGEAKNIQYF; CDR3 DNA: TGTGCCAGCAGTTTCGGGACAGGGGAAGCCAAAAACATTCAGTACTTC
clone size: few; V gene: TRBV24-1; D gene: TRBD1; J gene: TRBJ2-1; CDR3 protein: CATSDSIASDRGLTYNEQFF; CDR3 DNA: TGTGCCACCAGTGATTCCATAGCCTCGGACAGGGGGCTAACCTACAATGAGCAGTTCTTC
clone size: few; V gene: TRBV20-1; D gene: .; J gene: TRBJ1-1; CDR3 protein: CSAPSASRMGTEAFF; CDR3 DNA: TGCAGTGCTCCCTCGGCTTCTCGGATGGGCACTGAAGCTTTCTTT
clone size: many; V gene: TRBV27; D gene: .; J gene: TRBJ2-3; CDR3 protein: CASSLWGSPISSTDTQYF; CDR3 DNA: TGTGCCAGCAGTTTATGGGGCAGCCCGATTTCTAGCACAGATACGCAGTATTTT
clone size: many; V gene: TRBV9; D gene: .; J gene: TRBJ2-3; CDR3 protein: CASSPRTSTDTQYF; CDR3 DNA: TGTGCCAGCAGCCCCCGGACTAGCACAGATACGCAGTATTTT
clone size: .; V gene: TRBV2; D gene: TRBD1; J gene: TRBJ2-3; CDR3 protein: CASSERWQGADTQYF; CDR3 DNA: TGTGCCAGCAGTGAACGTTGGCAGGGGGCAGATACGCAGTATTTT
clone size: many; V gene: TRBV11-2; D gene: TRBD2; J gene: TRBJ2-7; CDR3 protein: CASSPGPHGGTYEQYF; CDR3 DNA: TGTGCCAGCAGCCCAGGCCCCCACGGGGGGACCTACGAGCAGTACTTC
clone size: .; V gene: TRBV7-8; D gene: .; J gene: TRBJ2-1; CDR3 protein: CASSPGTASYNEQFF; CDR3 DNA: TGTGCCAGCAGCCCCGGGACTGCATCCTACAATGAGCAGTTCTTC
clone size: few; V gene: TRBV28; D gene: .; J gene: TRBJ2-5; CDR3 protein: CASSFWGKGQETQYF; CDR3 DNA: TGTGCCAGCAGTTTTTGGGGGAAGGGTCAAGAGACCCAGTACTTC
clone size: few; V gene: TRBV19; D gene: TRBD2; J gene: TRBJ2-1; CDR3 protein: CASSMKPLAGGGFYNEQFF; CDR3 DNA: TGTGCCAGTAGTATGAAGCCTCTAGCGGGAGGGGGATTTTACAATGAGCAGTTCTTC
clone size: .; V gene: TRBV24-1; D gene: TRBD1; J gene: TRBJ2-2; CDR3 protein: CATSVHLGQGGTGELFF; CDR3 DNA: TGTGCCACCAGTGTTCACCTGGGACAGGGAGGAACCGGGGAGCTGTTCTTT
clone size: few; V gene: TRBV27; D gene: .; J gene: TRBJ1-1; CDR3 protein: CASSQGFTMNTEAFF; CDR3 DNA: TGTGCCAGCAGCCAGGGTTTTACCATGAACACTGAAGCTTTCTTT
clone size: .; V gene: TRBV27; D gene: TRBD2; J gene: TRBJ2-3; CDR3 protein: CASMASGRGGNTQYF; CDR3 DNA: TGTGCCAGCATGGCTAGCGGGAGGGGGGGGAATACGCAGTATTTT
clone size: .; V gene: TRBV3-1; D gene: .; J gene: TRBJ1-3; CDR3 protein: CASSPLGGFSGNTIYF; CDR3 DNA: TGTGCCAGCAGCCCCCTAGGGGGATTCTCTGGAAACACCATATATTTT
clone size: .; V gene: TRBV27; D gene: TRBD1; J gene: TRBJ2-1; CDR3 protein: CASSLWGQGYNEQFF; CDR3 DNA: TGTGCCAGCAGTTTATGGGGACAGGGGTACAATGAGCAGTTCTTC
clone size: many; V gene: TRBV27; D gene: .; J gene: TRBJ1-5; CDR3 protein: CASSATPGGDQPQHF; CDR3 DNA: TGTGCCAGCAGTGCCACCCCGGGGGGAGATCAGCCCCAGCATTTT
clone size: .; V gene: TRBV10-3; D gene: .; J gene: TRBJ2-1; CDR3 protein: CAISGLTYNEQFF; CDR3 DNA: TGTGCCATCAGTGGATTGACCTACAATGAGCAGTTCTTC
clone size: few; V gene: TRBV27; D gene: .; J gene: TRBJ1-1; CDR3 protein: CASNPYTFF; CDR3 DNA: TGTGCCAGCAACCCCTATACTTTCTTT
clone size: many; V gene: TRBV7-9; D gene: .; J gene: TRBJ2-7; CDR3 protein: CASSYDGPSYEQYF; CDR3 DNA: TGTGCCAGCAGCTACGACGGGCCCTCCTACGAGCAGTACTTC
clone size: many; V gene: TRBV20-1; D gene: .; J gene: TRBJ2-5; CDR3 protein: CSARDGYAGQETQYF; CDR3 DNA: TGCAGTGCTAGAGATGGTTATGCGGGGCAAGAGACCCAGTACTTC
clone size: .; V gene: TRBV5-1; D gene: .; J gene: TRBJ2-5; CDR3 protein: CASSVGTWTLQETQYF; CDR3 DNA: TGCGCCAGCAGCGTAGGAACTTGGACCTTGCAAGAGACCCAGTACTTC
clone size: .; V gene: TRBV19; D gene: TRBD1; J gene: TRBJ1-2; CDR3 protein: CASTPQGTGFMRYTF; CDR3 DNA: TGTGCCAGTACTCCCCAAGGGACAGGGTTTATGCGCTACACCTTC
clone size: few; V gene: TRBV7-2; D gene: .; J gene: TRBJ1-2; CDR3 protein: CASSLGGASNYGYTF; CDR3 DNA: TGTGCCAGCAGCTTAGGGGGCGCGTCTAACTATGGCTACACCTTC
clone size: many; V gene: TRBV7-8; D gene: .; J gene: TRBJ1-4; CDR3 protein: CASAKTATNEKLFF; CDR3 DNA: TGTGCCAGCGCCAAGACTGCAACTAATGAAAAACTGTTTTTT
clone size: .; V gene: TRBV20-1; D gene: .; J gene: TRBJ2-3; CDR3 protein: CSARIGGDTQYF; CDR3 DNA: TGCAGTGCTAGGATCGGAGGAGATACGCAGTATTTT
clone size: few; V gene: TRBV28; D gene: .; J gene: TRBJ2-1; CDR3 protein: CASSLFLGGRYNEQFF; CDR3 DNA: TGTGCCAGCAGTTTATTTCTTGGAGGCCGCTACAATGAGCAGTTCTTC
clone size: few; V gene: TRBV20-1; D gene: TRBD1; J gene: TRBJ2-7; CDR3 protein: CSAKGQGKNEQYF; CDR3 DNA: TGCAGTGCTAAGGGACAGGGGAAAAACGAGCAGTACTTC
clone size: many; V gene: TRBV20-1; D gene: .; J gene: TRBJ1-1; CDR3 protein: CSAEGNTEAFF; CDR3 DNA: TGCAGTGCGGAGGGGAACACTGAAGCTTTCTTT
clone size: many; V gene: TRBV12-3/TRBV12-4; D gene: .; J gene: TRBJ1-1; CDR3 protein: CASSFRAGSTLRVNTEAFF; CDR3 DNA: TGTGCCAGCTCCTTTAGAGCTGGGAGTACATTACGTGTGAACACTGAAGCTTTCTTT
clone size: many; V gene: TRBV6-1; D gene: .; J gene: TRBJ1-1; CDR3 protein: CASSPNRDYTEAFF; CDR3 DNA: TGTGCCAGCAGTCCTAACAGGGATTACACTGAAGCTTTCTTT
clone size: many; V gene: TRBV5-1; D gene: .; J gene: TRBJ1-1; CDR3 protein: CASSLDAQNTEAFF; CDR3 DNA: TGCGCCAGCAGCCTCGACGCTCAGAACACTGAAGCTTTCTTT
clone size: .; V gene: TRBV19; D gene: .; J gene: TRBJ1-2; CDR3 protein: CASSIEGTGYTF; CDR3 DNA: TGTGCCAGTAGTATAGAGGGGACTGGCTACACCTTC
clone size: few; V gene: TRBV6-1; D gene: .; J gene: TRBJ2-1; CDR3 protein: CASIQNNEQFF; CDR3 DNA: TGTGCCAGCATACAAAACAATGAGCAGTTCTTC
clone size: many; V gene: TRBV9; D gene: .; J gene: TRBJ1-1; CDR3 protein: CASSVKVRGPNTEAFF; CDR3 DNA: TGTGCCAGCAGCGTAAAGGTGAGGGGCCCGAACACTGAAGCTTTCTTT
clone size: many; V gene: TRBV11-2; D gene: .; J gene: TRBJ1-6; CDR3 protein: CASSLAPGTNSPLHF; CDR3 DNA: TGTGCCAGCAGCTTAGCGCCCGGGACAAACTCACCCCTCCACTTT
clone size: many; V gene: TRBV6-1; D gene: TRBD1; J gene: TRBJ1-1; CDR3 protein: CASSERGPNTEAFF; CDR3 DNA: TGTGCCAGCAGTGAGAGGGGGCCAAACACTGAAGCTTTCTTT
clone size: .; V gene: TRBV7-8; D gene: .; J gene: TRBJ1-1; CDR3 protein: CASSGLNTEDFF; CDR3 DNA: TGTGCCAGCAGCGGTCTTAACACTGAAGATTTCTTT
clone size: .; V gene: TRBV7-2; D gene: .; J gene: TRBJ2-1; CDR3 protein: CASSLGASRGPYNEQFF; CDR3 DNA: TGTGCCAGCAGCTTAGGGGCTAGCCGTGGACCCTACAATGAGCAGTTCTTC
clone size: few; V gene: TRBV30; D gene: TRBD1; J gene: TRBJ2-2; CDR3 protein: CAWKGTAHGELFF; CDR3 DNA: TGTGCCTGGAAAGGGACAGCTCACGGGGAGCTGTTTTTT
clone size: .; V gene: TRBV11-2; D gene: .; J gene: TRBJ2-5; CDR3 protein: CASTVMTVTQETQYF; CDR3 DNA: TGTGCCAGCACCGTAATGACAGTAACCCAAGAGACCCAGTACTTC
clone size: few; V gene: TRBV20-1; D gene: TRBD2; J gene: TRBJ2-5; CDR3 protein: CSATGTLAGGPETQYF; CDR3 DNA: TGCAGTGCTACCGGTACCCTAGCGGGAGGACCAGAGACCCAGTACTTC
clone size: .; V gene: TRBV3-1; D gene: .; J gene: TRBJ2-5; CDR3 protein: CASSETRETQYF; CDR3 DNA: TGTGCCAGCAGCGAAACAAGGGAGACCCAGTACTTC